These T cell receptor beta chains were read from a single sample in a study of T cell clonotyping in hematopoietic cell transplantation. Measured with immunoSEQ multiplex PCR; TCRdb has only the in-frame clones, and not every one. This sample yields about 16,000 clones, of which 93% are seen a single time; approximately 2% belongs to the top ten. The source material was peripheral blood mononuclear cells, sampled before stem cell transplant. The receptors stem from a man younger than 30 with biphenotypic leukemia. Some clones in this sample may be carry-over from other donors' samples. The CDR3 runs from the conserved cysteine through the conserved F or W. A D gene is named only where the DNA matches it firmly. For some rows the clone size is stated as once, few or many, or as a class when expanded; others skip it.

j_call d_call clone_size v_call cdr3_nt cdr3_aa
TRBJ2-7 - - TRBV5-6 TGTGCCAGCAGCGCCGCTAGGTCCTACGAGCAGTACTTC CASSAARSYEQYF
TRBJ1-2 - - TRBV5-4 TGTGCCAGCAGTTCGAGCCCGGCAACCGGGCTTGGTGGCTACACCTTC CASSSSPATGLGGYTF
TRBJ2-6 - - TRBV7-6 TGTGCCAGCAGCCTACGGACAGTACCCCTTAGTGCCAACGTCCTGACTTTC CASSLRTVPLSANVLTF
TRBJ2-5 TRBD1 - TRBV6-4 TGTGCCAGCAGTCCTACAGGGGGCCGAGGGGAGACCCAGTACTTC CASSPTGGRGETQYF
TRBJ2-5 - - TRBV30 TGTGCTGGGGGGGCCGGGGAGACCCAGTACTTC CAGGAGETQYF
TRBJ1-5 TRBD1 - TRBV6-1 TGTGCCAGCAGTGACCGTGTGGGACAGGGTAGCAATCAGCCCCAGCATTTT CASSDRVGQGSNQPQHF
TRBJ1-2 TRBD1 - TRBV5-5 TGTGCCAGCAGCCCGACAGGGATTAACTATGGCTACACCTTC CASSPTGINYGYTF
TRBJ2-3 - few TRBV2 TGTGCCAGCACCAAGCCAGATACGCAGTATTTT CASTKPDTQYF
TRBJ2-5 TRBD2 - TRBV7-2 TGTGCCAGCAGCTGGGCCGGGACTAGCGGGGAAGGGACCCAGTACTTC CASSWAGTSGEGTQYF
TRBJ2-1 - - TRBV14 TGTGCCAGCAACGGCCCCGGCGGGGCATACAATGAGCAGTTCTTC CASNGPGGAYNEQFF
TRBJ2-5 - once TRBV30 TGTGCCTGGAGTGTACCGGGGGCTCGGCAAGAGACCCAGTACTTC CAWSVPGARQETQYF
TRBJ1-5 - once TRBV6-8 TGTGCCACAGTAGACAATCAGCCCCAGCATTTT CATVDNQPQHF